The T cell receptor beta chain described here comes from a study of OX40 agonist ivuxolimab in advanced cancers. Some clones are missing from TCRdb's copy, which holds only in-frame ones; the method was immunoSEQ multiplex PCR. The repertoire has roughly 80,000 clones, approximately 90% of them found once; the top ten carry more than 0.6%. The V and J ends lost 5 bases and 5 bases respectively, with 19 bases between them. Germline V gene sequence: CDR1 SGHNT, CDR2 YYREEE (reference sequence). The CDR3 covers 15 residues. Comment on this clone: Its antigen is currently unknown.

Study results and caveats: At 0.1 to 3.0 mg/kg and by week 6, clonal expansion occurred in CD4+ and CD8+ blood T cells. In the expanded peripheral T cells, antigen specificity was never determined.

The clonotype comes from an adult with an advanced solid tumor such as melanoma, head and neck, liver or kidney cancer. Here the sequenced sample was CD4+ or CD8+ T cells sorted from blood, taken in a trial of the OX40 agonist ivuxolimab. The rearrangement uses TRBV5-4 and TRBJ2-5; tentative D call: TRBD2 (6 bases). This CDR3 is CASSFTILEGETQYF. CDR3 nucleotide sequence: TGTGCCAGCAGTTTTACCATCCTGGAGGGTGAGACCCAGTACTTC. The full variable domain, with the rest looked up from reference TRBV5-4 and TRBJ2-5, is ETGVTQSPTHLIKTRGQQVTLRCSSQSGHNTVSWYQQALGQGPQFIFQYYREEENGRGNFPPRFSGLQFPNYSSELNVNALELDDSALYLCASSFTILEGETQYFGPGTRLLVL.